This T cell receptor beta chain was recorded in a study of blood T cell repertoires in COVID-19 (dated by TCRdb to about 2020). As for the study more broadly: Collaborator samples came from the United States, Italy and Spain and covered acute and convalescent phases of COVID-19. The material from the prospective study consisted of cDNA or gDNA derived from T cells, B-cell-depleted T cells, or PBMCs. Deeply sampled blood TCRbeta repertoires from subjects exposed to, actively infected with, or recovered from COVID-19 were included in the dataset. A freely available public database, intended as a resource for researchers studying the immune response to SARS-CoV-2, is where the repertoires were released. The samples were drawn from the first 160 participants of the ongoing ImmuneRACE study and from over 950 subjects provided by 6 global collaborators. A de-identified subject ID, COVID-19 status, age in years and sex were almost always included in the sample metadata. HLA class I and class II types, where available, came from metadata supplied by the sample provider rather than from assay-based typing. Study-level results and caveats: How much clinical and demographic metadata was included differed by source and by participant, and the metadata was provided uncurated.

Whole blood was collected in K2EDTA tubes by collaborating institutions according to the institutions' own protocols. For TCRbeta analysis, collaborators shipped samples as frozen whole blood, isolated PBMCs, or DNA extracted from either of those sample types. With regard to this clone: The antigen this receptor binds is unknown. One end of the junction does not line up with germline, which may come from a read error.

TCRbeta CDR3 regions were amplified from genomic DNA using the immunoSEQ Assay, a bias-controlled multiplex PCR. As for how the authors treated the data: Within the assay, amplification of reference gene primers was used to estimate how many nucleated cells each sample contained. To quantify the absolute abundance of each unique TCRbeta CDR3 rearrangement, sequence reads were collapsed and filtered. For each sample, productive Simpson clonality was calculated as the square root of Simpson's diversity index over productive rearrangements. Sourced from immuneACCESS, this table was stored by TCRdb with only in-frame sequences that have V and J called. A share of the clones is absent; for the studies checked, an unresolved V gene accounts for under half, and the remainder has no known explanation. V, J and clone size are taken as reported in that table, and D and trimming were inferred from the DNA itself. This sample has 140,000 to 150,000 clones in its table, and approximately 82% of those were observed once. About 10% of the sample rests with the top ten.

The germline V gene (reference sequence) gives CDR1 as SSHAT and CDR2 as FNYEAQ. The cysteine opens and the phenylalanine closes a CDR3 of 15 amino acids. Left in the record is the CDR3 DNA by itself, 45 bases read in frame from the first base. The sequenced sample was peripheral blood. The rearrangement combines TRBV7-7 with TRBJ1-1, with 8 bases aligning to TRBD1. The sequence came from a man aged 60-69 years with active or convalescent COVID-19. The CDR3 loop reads CASSLEGTGGTEAFF. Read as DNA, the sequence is TGTGCTAGCAGCTTAGAGGGGACAGGCGGCACTGAAGCTTTCTTT.